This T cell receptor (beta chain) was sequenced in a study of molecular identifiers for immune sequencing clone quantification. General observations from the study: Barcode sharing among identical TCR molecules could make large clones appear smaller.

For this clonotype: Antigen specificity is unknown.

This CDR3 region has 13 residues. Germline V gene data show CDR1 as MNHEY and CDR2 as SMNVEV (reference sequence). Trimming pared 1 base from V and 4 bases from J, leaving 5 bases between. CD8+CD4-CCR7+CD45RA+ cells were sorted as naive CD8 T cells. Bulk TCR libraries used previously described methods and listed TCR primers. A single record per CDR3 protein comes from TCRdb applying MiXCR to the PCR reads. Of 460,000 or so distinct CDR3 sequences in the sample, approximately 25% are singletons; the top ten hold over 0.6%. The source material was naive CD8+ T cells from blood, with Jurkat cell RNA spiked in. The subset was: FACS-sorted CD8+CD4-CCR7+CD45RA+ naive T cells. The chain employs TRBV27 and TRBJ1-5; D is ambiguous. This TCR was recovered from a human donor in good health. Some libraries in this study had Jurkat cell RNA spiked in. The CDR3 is CASSLFPNQPQHF. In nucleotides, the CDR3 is TGTGCCAGCAGTTTATTTCCAAATCAGCCCCAGCATTTT.